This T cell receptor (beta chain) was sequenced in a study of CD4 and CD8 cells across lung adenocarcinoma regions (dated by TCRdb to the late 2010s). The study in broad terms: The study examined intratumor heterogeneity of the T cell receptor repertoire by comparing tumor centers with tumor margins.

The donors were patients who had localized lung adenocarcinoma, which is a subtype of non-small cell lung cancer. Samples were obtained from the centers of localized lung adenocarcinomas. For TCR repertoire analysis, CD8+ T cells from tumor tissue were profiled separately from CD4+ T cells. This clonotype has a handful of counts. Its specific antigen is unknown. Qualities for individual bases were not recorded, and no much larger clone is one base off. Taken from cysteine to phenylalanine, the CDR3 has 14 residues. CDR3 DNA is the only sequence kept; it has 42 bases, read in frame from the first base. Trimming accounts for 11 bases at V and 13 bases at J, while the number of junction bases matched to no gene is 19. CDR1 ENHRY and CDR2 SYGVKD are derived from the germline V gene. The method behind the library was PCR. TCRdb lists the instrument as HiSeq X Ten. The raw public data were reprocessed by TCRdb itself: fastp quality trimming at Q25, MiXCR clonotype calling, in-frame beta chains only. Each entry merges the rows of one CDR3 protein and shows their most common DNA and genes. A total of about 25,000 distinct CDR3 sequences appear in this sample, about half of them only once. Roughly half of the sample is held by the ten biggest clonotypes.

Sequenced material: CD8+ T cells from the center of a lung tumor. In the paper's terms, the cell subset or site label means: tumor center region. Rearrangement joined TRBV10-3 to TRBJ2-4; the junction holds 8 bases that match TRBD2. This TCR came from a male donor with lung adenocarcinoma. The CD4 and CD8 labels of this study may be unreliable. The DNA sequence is TGTGCCGGGAGCGGGGGCCGTGACCAAGAGATCCAGTACTTC. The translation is CAGSGGRDQEIQYF.